Listed below are T cell receptor beta chains from one sample, sequenced in a study of T cells in Graves' hyperthyroidism and ophthalmopathy. TCRdb itself ran the multiplex PCR reads through MiXCR, one entry per CDR3 protein. The table records over 500,000 distinct CDR3 sequences, around 15% of them present only once. The sequenced sample was blood. Receptors originate from a woman in her thirties or forties with Graves' hyperthyroidism. The CDR3 runs from the conserved cysteine through the conserved F or W. Only part of the rows carry a size: once, few, many, or a class if the clone is expanded.

13	TRBV30	TRBJ2-7	many	CAWKRDRGGEQYF
14	TRBV19	TRBJ1-1	-	CASSNQGAHTEAFF
15	TRBV3-1	TRBJ2-3	many	CASSPLAGGSDTQYF
15	TRBV28	TRBJ1-3	many	CASSGGGPAGNTIYF
12	TRBV29-1	TRBJ1-2	few	CSGGDRANGYTF
13	TRBV20-1	TRBJ2-1	many	CSADGSSYNEQFF
15	TRBV5-8	TRBJ1-1	-	CASSLTGEFVTEAFF
13	TRBV11-2	TRBJ2-7	few	CACSAGTGDEQYF
15	TRBV5-5	TRBJ2-7	few	CASSLVADRSYEQYF
16	TRBV6-1	TRBJ1-3	many	CASSSLPGQGRNTIYF
16	TRBV6-5	TRBJ1-6	-	CASSYDKRSLNSPLHF
16	TRBV6-1	TRBJ2-2	many	CASRPSGGGGTGELFF
17	TRBV7-9	TRBJ2-5	-	CASSLGRTSGIQETQYF
16	TRBV27	TRBJ1-2	-	CASRPSGTGRLYGYTF
15	TRBV10-2	TRBJ2-5	-	CASSDLGSVGETQYF
13	TRBV28	TRBJ2-7	many	CASSSTDSYEQYF
15	TRBV3-1	TRBJ2-1	many	CASSQASGSYNEQFF
12	TRBV28	TRBJ1-1	few	CASSSGHKEAFF
13	TRBV10-3	TRBJ1-1	-	CAITEGPRTEAFF
15	TRBV27	TRBJ1-4	-	CASSRDRSSNENLFF
15	TRBV7-8	TRBJ1-5	many	CASSLGGGSNQPQHF
13	TRBV28	TRBJ2-7	many	CASRLAGLWEQYF
13	TRBV29-1	TRBJ2-5	many	CSVNGRQQETQYF
15	TRBV3-1	TRBJ2-7	many	CASSHSDRGGYEQYF
15	TRBV20-1	TRBJ2-7	few	CSARDPQQTNYEQYF
12	TRBV7-9	TRBJ2-5	many	CASSGQQETQYF
15	TRBV20-1	TRBJ2-1	many	CSARVSSTPHNEQFF
14	TRBV10-3	TRBJ1-1	few	CAIRGTGEATEAFF
14	TRBV28	TRBJ2-2	many	CASSLHSNTGELFF
13	TRBV7-2	TRBJ2-7	many	CASSLYHSYEQYF
12	TRBV5-1	TRBJ2-7	many	CASSGRSYEQYF
13	TRBV5-1	TRBJ1-1	few	CASSLGVDTEAFF
14	TRBV19	TRBJ2-2	-	CATRDYMGTGELFF
15	TRBV27	TRBJ2-7	many	CASSSLAGGRYEQYF
15	TRBV28	TRBJ2-2	many	CASSWDYPTTGELFF
11	TRBV11-2	TRBJ2-7	many	CASSLIYEQYF
14	TRBV28	TRBJ2-2	many	CASSTIRASGELFF